This TCR beta chain appears in the sequencing data of a study of blood T cell repertoires in COVID-19. Overall study: Sites in the United States, Italy and Spain provided acute and convalescent COVID-19 samples. The analysed material was cDNA or gDNA that came from T cells, B-cell-depleted T cells, or PBMCs.

Under the authors' procedure: Nucleated cell counts were estimated from reference gene primer amplification. Measured with immunoSEQ multiplex PCR; TCRdb has only the in-frame clones, and not every one. That table gives V, J and clone size, and the DNA gave D and trimming. The data hold roughly 250,000 clones, with roughly 80% observed a single time. The ends lost 5 bases at V and 1 base at J; junction bases unmatched: 15. Germline-derived CDR1 and CDR2 are MNHEY and SMNVEV (reference sequence). This CDR3 has 19 residues. The chain recombines TRBV27 with TRBJ2-1; 9 nucleotides align to TRBD1. Sequenced material: peripheral blood. This sequence was found in a woman aged 60-75 years with active or convalescent COVID-19. The CDR3 DNA reads TGTGCCAGCAGTCCGATCTTTTCCTATGGACAGGGGTCCTACAATGAGCAGTTCTTC. Protein product: CASSPIFSYGQGSYNEQFF.